The 30 T cell receptor beta chains below were found in one sample sequenced in a study of blood T cell repertoires in COVID-19 (dated by TCRdb to 2020 to 2021). The receptor library was made with the immunoSEQ multiplex PCR assay. TCRdb provides this immuneACCESS table in a form limited to in-frame rearrangements. Some clones are lacking; in checked studies, under half of them reflect an unresolved V gene, and why the rest are absent is not known. The sample table contains 170,000 or so clones; only one count was recorded for 65% to 85% of them. The ten biggest clones cover about 7% of the sample. The sequenced sample consisted of peripheral blood. The receptors were sampled from a woman aged 40 to 49 with COVID-19, enrolled during active disease.

This clone was seen just once. The chain has TRBV5-1 and TRBJ2-2, with a weak D call TRBD1 (5 bases). The CDR3 totals 15 residues. V lost 1 base and J lost 0, with 7 bases in between. The V gene's germline CDR1 is SGHRS and CDR2 YFSETQ. The CDR3 nucleotides are TGCGCCAGCAGCTTGTCGACAGCGAACACCGGGGAGCTGTTTTTT. It specifies CASSLSTANTGELFF.

The rearrangement joins TRBV5-1 to TRBJ2-7, with D maybe TRBD1 (6 bases). Germline CDR1 and CDR2: SGHRS and YFSETQ. Trimming stripped 0 bases from V and 3 bases from J, with 7 bases between. This CDR3 comprises 13 residues. The CDR3 DNA is TGCGCCAGCAGCTTGGTACAGGGCTACGAGCAGTACTTC. It yields the protein CASSLVQGYEQYF. The full variable domain, completed using reference TRBV5-1 and TRBJ2-7, is KAGVTQTPRYLIKTRGQQVTLSCSPISGHRSVSWYQQTPGQGLQFLFEYFSETQRNKGNFPGRFSGRQFSNSRSEMNVSTLELGDSALYLCASSLVQGYEQYFGPGTRLTVT.

This chain links TRBV4-2 with TRBJ2-2, with 13 bases matching TRBD2. This CDR3 region has 21 residues. From germline, CDR1 is LGHNA and CDR2 YNFKEQ. V lost 4 bases, J lost 5 bases, and 19 bases stayed unmatched. Here the CDR3 reads CASSPEWGGTSGIWITGELFF. CDR3 sequence (DNA): TGTGCCAGCAGCCCCGAGTGGGGCGGGACTAGCGGGATTTGGATAACCGGGGAGCTGTTTTTT.

The sample holds one count of this clone. The chain recombines TRBV9 with TRBJ2-3; 7 positions match TRBD2. After removal of 3 bases from V and 5 bases from J, the junction contained 3 bases not matched to a gene. The CDR3 contains 13 residues. The V gene's germline CDR1 is SGDLS and CDR2 YYNGEE. This chain's CDR3 is CASSGIAGDTQYF. DNA of the CDR3: TGTGCCAGCAGCGGTATAGCGGGAGATACGCAGTATTTT. Looking up the rest from reference TRBV9 and TRBJ2-3 gives the full variable domain: DSGVTQTPKHLITATGQRVTLRCSPRSGDLSVYWYQQSLDQGLQFLIQYYNGEERAKGNILERFSAQQFPDLHSELNLSSLELGDSALYFCASSGIAGDTQYFGPGTRLTVL.

The chain joins TRBV5-1 to TRBJ1-3; possibly TRBD1 for D (5 bases). This CDR3 has 14 amino acids. Trimming took 4 bases from V and 4 from J, leaving 12 bases between them. CDR1 and CDR2 from the germline V gene are SGHRS and YFSETQ. The CDR3 here is CASSGIDSGNTIYF. The CDR3 DNA reads as TGCGCCAGCAGCGGAATAGACAGCGGAAACACCATATATTTT.

The chain combines TRBV5-1 with TRBJ1-1; D is undetermined. This CDR3 has 15 residues. Trimming removed 5 bases from V and 0 bases from J, with 14 bases in between. Germline V gene data show CDR1 as SGHRS and CDR2 as YFSETQ. The CDR3 DNA sequence: TGCGCCAGCAGTCGTCTAAGCGGGATGAACACTGAAGCTTTCTTT. Amino acid sequence: CASSRLSGMNTEAFF.

The chain links TRBV7-6 to TRBJ2-1, with 11 nucleotides matching TRBD2. The V and J ends lost 5 bases and 4 bases, in that order; junction bases with no gene match: 13. This CDR3 is built from 18 residues. In germline, CDR1 is SGHVS, CDR2 FNYEAQ. The CDR3 DNA follows: TGTGCCAGCAGCCCGCTAGCGGGGGGCCTAAAAGGGTACAATGAGCAGTTCTTC. Protein product: CASSPLAGGLKGYNEQFF.

The rearrangement uses TRBV11-2 and TRBJ1-3; 8 bases are a match to TRBD1. There are 15 residues in the CDR3. With V trimmed by 5 bases and J by 4 bases, 7 bases remained unmatched. CDR1 is SGHAT and CDR2 is FQNNGV in the germline V gene. The CDR3: CASSVGTGAGNTIYF. For the CDR3, the DNA is TGTGCCAGCAGCGTGGGGACAGGAGCAGGAAACACCATATATTTT.

A remark on this clone: The same CDR3 can be traced to other DNA sequences in this sample. The rearrangement uses TRBV5-1 and TRBJ1-2; 7 bases fit TRBD1. The CDR3 runs to 14 residues. With V trimmed by 4 bases and J by 2 bases, 5 bases remained unmatched. The germline V gene has CDR1 SGHRS and CDR2 YFSETQ. The CDR3, as DNA: TGCGCCAGCAGCCCGGACAGGACCAACTATGGCTACACCTTC. Translation gives CASSPDRTNYGYTF.

The chain uses TRBV6-5 and TRBJ1-2; D unclear. This CDR3 contains 11 residues. V gave up 9 bases and J gave up 3 bases, with 8 bases separating them. The germline gives CDR1 MNHEY, CDR2 SVGAGI. In nucleotides, the CDR3 is TGTGCCAGTGGGCCAGACTATGGCTACACCTTC. Its translation is CASGPDYGYTF.

This sequence joins TRBV21-1 and TRBJ2-4; the tabulated D call, TRBD2, remains unverified against the DNA. TRBV21-1 is shown as a pseudogene. The CDR3 contains 19 residues. As DNA, the CDR3 is TGTGCCAGCACCTGTCGGACTAGCGGGATGTTTCGAGCCAAAAACATTCAGTACTTC. Its translation: CASTCRTSGMFRAKNIQYF.

V is TRBV24-1 and J is TRBJ2-1; 8 bases are shared with TRBD2. In germline, CDR1 is KGHDR, CDR2 SFDVKD. The length of the CDR3 is 16 residues. The J segment lost 9 bases and the V segment lost 0 bases, leaving 9 bases of the junction unmatched. CDR3 sequence: CATSDLRAGVIGEQFF. The CDR3 DNA reads TGTGCCACCAGTGATTTGCGAGCGGGAGTAATCGGTGAGCAGTTCTTC.

The genes are TRBV28 and TRBJ2-1; 10 nucleotides line up with TRBD2. Germline assignment: CDR1 MDHEN and CDR2 SYDVKM. The CDR3 runs 14 residues. With 8 bases clipped from V and 4 bases from J, the junction kept 5 bases outside the gene matches. The CDR3 reads CASQGLASYNEQFF. The CDR3 bases are TGTGCCAGCCAGGGACTAGCGAGTTACAATGAGCAGTTCTTC.

This clone was recorded at least ten times. V is TRBV28 and J is TRBJ1-1; D is perhaps TRBD1 (5 bases). Trimming pared 3 bases from V and 10 bases from J, leaving 9 bases between. This CDR3 comprises 11 residues. Germline CDR1 is MDHEN and CDR2 is SYDVKM. As DNA, the CDR3 is TGTGCCAGCAGTTTGATGGGGGGAGCTTTCTTT. Translation gives CASSLMGGAFF. The full variable domain, with the rest looked up from reference TRBV28 and TRBJ1-1, is DVKVTQSSRYLVKRTGEKVFLECVQDMDHENMFWYRQDPGLGLRLIYFSYDVKMKEKGDIPEGYSVSREKKERFSLILESASTNQTSMYLCASSLMGGAFFGQGTRLTVV.

The chain carries TRBV5-1 and TRBJ1-1; TRBD1 matches 7 bases. Germline CDR1 is SGHRS and CDR2 is YFSETQ. The CDR3 is 13 residues long. V shed 4 bases, J shed 3 bases, and the junction held 3 bases outside the gene matches. CDR3 region: CASSRQGYTEAFF. In DNA, the CDR3 is TGCGCCAGCAGCCGACAGGGATACACTGAAGCTTTCTTT.

The chain is built from TRBV5-6 and TRBJ2-5, with 8 positions matching TRBD2. CDR1 and CDR2 (germline): SGHDT, YYEEEE. V dropped 5 bases and J dropped 3; count of bases not matched to a gene: 9. This CDR3 contains 15 residues. The CDR3 region is CASRGTQLAEETQYF. CDR3 nucleotide sequence: TGTGCCAGCAGGGGTACGCAACTAGCGGAAGAGACCCAGTACTTC.

The chain recombines TRBV27 with TRBJ1-6, with 7 bases identical to TRBD1. The CDR3 has 16 amino acids. V shed 5 bases and J 7 bases; nucleotides not matched to a gene: 11. The germline V gene encodes CDR1 MNHEY and CDR2 SMNVEV (reference sequence). CDR3 region: CASSPPDRTWNSPLHF. The CDR3 nucleotides read TGTGCCAGCAGTCCCCCGGACAGGACGTGGAATTCACCCCTCCACTTT.

The genes are TRBV5-4 and TRBJ2-1, with TRBD2 as a possible D gene (6 bases). CDR1 SGHNT and CDR2 YYREEE come from the germline V gene (reference sequence). This CDR3 region has 13 residues. V lost 4 bases and J 14 bases, leaving 19 bases between the germline ends. The CDR3 region has the DNA TGTGCCAGCAGCCAACCCCCGGGAGTGGTAGAGTTCTTC. Translation gives CASSQPPGVVEFF.

This sequence joins TRBV11-1 and TRBJ1-2; 9 nucleotides align to TRBD1. With V trimmed by 5 bases and J by 14 bases, 6 bases remained unmatched. CDR3 size: 11 residues. The germline CDR1 and CDR2 sequences are SGHAT and FQDESV (reference sequence). CDR3 sequence reads: CASSPQGQGTF. CDR3 bases: TGTGCCAGCAGCCCACAGGGACAGGGAACCTTC.

The chain recombines TRBV5-8 with TRBJ2-3; TRBD1 aligns across 9 bases. Germline V gene lookup returns CDR1 SGHTS and CDR2 YDEGEE. J gave up 4 bases and V 4 bases, and 10 bases lay outside the gene matches. The CDR3 runs to 16 residues. The CDR3: CASSLGTGGASDTQYF. CDR3 coding DNA: TGTGCCAGCAGCCTCGGTACAGGGGGCGCGTCAGATACGCAGTATTTT.

The chain has TRBV7-3 and TRBJ1-6; 9 bases align to TRBD1. Trimming removed 8 bases from V and 10 bases from J; junction bases left unmatched: 9. This CDR3 contains 14 residues. Per the germline V gene, CDR1 is SGHTA and CDR2 is FQGTGA. The CDR3 is CASSGTGRSSPLHF. Here the CDR3 DNA reads TGTGCCAGCTCGGGGACAGGGAGATCATCACCCCTCCACTTT.

In its sample, this clone was seen once. This CDR3 reads CASSESAGETQYF. In DNA, the CDR3 is TGTGCCAGCAGTGAATCTGCGGGAGAGACCCAGTACTTC. The V and J genes are TRBV6-4 and TRBJ2-5; D perhaps matches TRBD2 (5 bases). With 3 bases removed from V and 4 bases from J, the gap between germline ends came to 9 bases. The CDR3 runs 13 residues. The germline CDR1 and CDR2 sequences are MRHNA and SNTAGT.

The chain couples TRBV6-5 to TRBJ1-5, with 8 positions matching TRBD1. The junction had 11 bases not matched to a gene; V was cut back by 4 bases and J by 9 bases. CDR1 MNHEY and CDR2 SVGAGI come from the germline V gene. The CDR3 runs 15 residues. CDR3 amino acids: CASSFPGQADGPQHF. CDR3 in DNA: TGTGCCAGCAGTTTCCCGGGACAGGCGGATGGGCCCCAGCATTTT.

J is TRBJ2-7 and V is TRBV20-1; TRBD1 matches 7 bases. Germline CDR1 reads DFQATT; CDR2 reads SNEGSKA (reference sequence). V shed 5 bases and J 9 bases; nucleotides not matched to a gene: 7. This CDR3 has 11 amino acids. DNA for the CDR3: TGCAGTGCTGTGACAGGGTTGGGGCAGTACTTC. Translated, it gives CSAVTGLGQYF.

The V call is TRBV27, the J call TRBJ1-4; 8 bases fit TRBD1. The junction had 8 bases not matched to a gene; V was cut back by 0 bases and J by 8 bases. The CDR3 contains 16 residues. Germline CDR1 and CDR2: MNHEY and SMNVEV (reference sequence). CDR3: CASSLSVRGRQEKLFF. The CDR3 coding sequence is TGTGCCAGCAGTTTATCGGTCAGGGGGCGGCAAGAAAAACTGTTTTTT.

This clone turned up a few times. The CDR3 sequence: CASSAAGQDEQFF. The CDR3 region has the DNA TGTGCCAGCAGTGCAGCGGGACAGGATGAGCAGTTCTTC. The chain couples TRBV28 to TRBJ2-1; weak D call: TRBD1 (8 bases). V was clipped by 5 bases and J by 8 bases, with 13 bases between them. The CDR3 has 13 residues. Germline values: CDR1 MDHEN, CDR2 SYDVKM. Full variable domain (rest looked up from reference TRBV28 and TRBJ2-1): DVKVTQSSRYLVKRTGEKVFLECVQDMDHENMFWYRQDPGLGLRLIYFSYDVKMKEKGDIPEGYSVSREKKERFSLILESASTNQTSMYLCASSAAGQDEQFFGPGTRLTVL.

This clone was counted once. An end of the junction does not agree with germline; a read error may underlie this. The V and J genes are TRBV18 and TRBJ1-3; 9 nucleotides align to TRBD1. The CDR3 is 15 residues long. Germline lookup yields CDR1 KGHSH and CDR2 LQKENI. The CDR3 sequence: CASSPQGAVGNTIYF. The CDR3, as DNA: TGTGCCAGCTCTCCACAGGGGGCGGTTGGAAACACCATATATTTT.

The J gene is TRBJ2-3, the V gene TRBV11-3, with TRBD1 matching over 9 bases. The CDR3 loop spans 15 amino acids. The V gene end was trimmed by 4 bases and the J gene end by 5 bases; junction bases not matched to a gene: 7. From germline, CDR1 is SGHNT and CDR2 YENEEA. The CDR3: CASSSGRQGGDTQYF. CDR3 nucleotides: TGTGCCAGCAGCTCGGGAAGACAGGGGGGAGATACGCAGTATTTT.

Only one count was recorded for this clone. The CDR3 loop reads CASSPGGVNTEAFF. The CDR3 DNA sequence: TGTGCCAGCTCACCGGGAGGGGTGAACACTGAAGCTTTCTTT. This sequence joins TRBV18 and TRBJ1-1; D perhaps matches TRBD1 (5 bases). CDR1 is KGHSH, CDR2 LQKENI, per germline. The CDR3 loop spans 14 amino acids. V was cut by 3 bases and J by 0 bases, with 8 bases left in between.

Worth noting for this clone: The junction departs from the called germline gene at one end, perhaps through a read error. This chain joins TRBV6-5 and TRBJ1-5, with 7 nucleotides matching TRBD1. The germline CDR1 and CDR2 sequences are MNHEY and SVGAGI. The CDR3 is 14 residues long. The CDR3 bases are TGTGCCAGCAGGAGGACAGGCGGAAATCAACCCCAGCATTTT. This codes for CASRRTGGNQPQHF.